This T cell receptor beta chain was profiled in a study of control samples from healthy donors and cancer patients (dated by TCRdb to 2018 to 2020). The method was the immunoSEQ multiplex PCR assay. This immuneACCESS table, as held by TCRdb, lists in-frame sequences with V and J called but not all clones. Of the missing ones, under half trace to an unresolved V gene in checked studies; the others have no known cause. This sample comprises about 94,000 clones, about nine tenths of them detected only once. The leading ten clones occupy under 4% of the sample. In its sample, this clone was seen once. Its antigen is currently not known. No clone much larger than this one lies a single base away; base qualities are absent. Counted from cysteine to phenylalanine, this CDR3 has 14 amino acids. This entry keeps only the CDR3 DNA: 42 bases, framed from base 1. From a lookup of the germline V gene, CDR1 and CDR2 are SNHLY and FYNNEI. The junction carries 11 bases between V and J, which are trimmed by 8 bases and 0 bases respectively.

Recombination linked TRBV2 to TRBJ2-1, and TRBD1 may be the D gene, going by 6 matching bases. Sequenced material: blood. The receptor was derived from a woman aged 18-29 years in good health. The CDR3 region: CASVPDSSYNEQFF. The bases are TGTGCCAGCGTCCCGGACAGCTCCTACAATGAGCAGTTCTTC.